These 18 T cell receptor beta chains originate from one sample sequenced in a study of PD-L1 blockade in urothelial cancer. Measured with immunoSEQ multiplex PCR; TCRdb has only the in-frame clones, and not every one. The profile shows tens of thousands of clones, around 84% of them singletons. Source: PBMCs, taken around atezolizumab (anti-PD-L1) treatment. The receptors here all came from a man in his 70s with urothelial cancer.

This chain connects TRBV19 to TRBJ1-1; D possibly corresponds to TRBD1 (5 bases). Looked up from germline, CDR1 is LNHDA and CDR2 is SQIVND (reference sequence). The CDR3 is 12 residues long. Trimming took off 3 bases at V and 8 bases at J, with 10 bases between the two ends. The CDR3 here is CASSIIKGEAFF. CDR3 bases: TGTGCCAGTAGTATCATTAAGGGGGAAGCTTTCTTT.

The CDR3: CASSLGGVNDGYTF. CDR3 DNA sequence: TGTGCCAGCAGTTTAGGGGGGGTGAACGATGGCTACACCTTC. The rearrangement joins TRBV28 to TRBJ1-2, with a possible D match to TRBD1 (5 bases). The V end was cut by 2 bases, the J end by 6 bases, with 13 bases between. The CDR3 spans 14 residues. Germline V CDR1 and CDR2: MDHEN, SYDVKM.

This clone was seen more than once but under ten times. The chain joins TRBV27 to TRBJ2-5, with D possibly matching TRBD1 (5 bases). Trimming took off 7 bases at V and 4 bases at J, with 16 bases between the two ends. The germline CDR1 and CDR2 sequences are MNHEY and SMNVEV (reference sequence). The CDR3 consists of 14 residues. The CDR3 here is CASKSLGRTETQYF. The CDR3 bases are TGTGCCAGCAAATCGTTGGGGCGAACAGAGACCCAGTACTTC.

The chain is built from TRBV5-4 and TRBJ2-7; D gene uncertain. The CDR3 is 12 residues long. V lost 4 bases to trimming and J lost 4 bases, with 9 bases between them. Per the germline V gene, CDR1 is SGHNT and CDR2 is YYREEE (reference sequence). The CDR3 protein is CASSPDGYEQYF. The CDR3 DNA is TGTGCCAGCAGCCCCGACGGGTACGAGCAGTACTTC.

This chain uses TRBV21-1 with TRBJ2-7; the D call TRBD1 from the table was never checked on the DNA. TRBV21-1 is a pseudogene segment. The CDR3 covers 17 residues. CDR3 DNA: TGTGCCAGCAGCAAAATCGTGTTAAACAGGCCAAGTTACGAGCAGTACTTC. It codes for CASSKIVLNRPSYEQYF.

The gene calls are TRBV28 and TRBJ2-3; no clear D. The CDR3 sequence is 15 residues long. Germline-derived CDR1 and CDR2 are MDHEN and SYDVKM. V was shortened by 3 bases and J by 2 bases, with 12 bases between the two germline ends. CDR3 protein: CASSFAAPTTDTQYF. The CDR3 DNA is TGTGCCAGCAGTTTTGCGGCTCCCACCACAGATACGCAGTATTTT.

CDR3 DNA sequence: TGCGCCAGCAGCCAAGAGGGGGCGAGTAATCAGCCCCAGCATTTT. It codes for CASSQEGASNQPQHF. The chain joins TRBV4-1 to TRBJ1-5; possible D gene TRBD1, 6 bases. V lost 0 bases and J 4 bases, leaving 10 bases between the germline ends. The V gene's germline CDR1 is MGHRA and CDR2 YSYEKL. This CDR3 has 15 residues.

This sequence joins TRBV9 and TRBJ2-2, with 7 bases that match TRBD2. With 2 bases clipped from V and 5 bases from J, the junction kept 9 bases outside the gene matches. The germline V gene encodes CDR1 SGDLS and CDR2 YYNGEE. CDR3 length: 16 residues. CDR3 coding DNA: TGTGCCAGCAGCGTTAGTGGGAGGGCCAGAACCGGGGAGCTGTTTTTT. The encoded protein is CASSVSGRARTGELFF.

With regard to this clone: Other DNA sequences within the sample encode an identical CDR3. This rearrangement joins TRBV5-1 to TRBJ2-7; D is undetermined. V was trimmed by 1 base and J by 0 bases, leaving 5 bases between them. The CDR3 length is 13 residues. Germline CDR1 is SGHRS and CDR2 is YFSETQ. CDR3 DNA: TGCGCCAGCAGCTTGTGGGCCTCCTACGAGCAGTACTTC. It codes for CASSLWASYEQYF.

The J gene is TRBJ2-1, the V gene TRBV7-3; 12 bases are a match to TRBD2. This CDR3 spans 15 amino acids. Germline CDR1 is SGHTA and CDR2 is FQGTGA. The trim removed 1 base at V and 7 bases at J, leaving 2 bases unmatched. In DNA, the CDR3 is TGTGCCAGCAGCTTAAGGACTAGCGGGAAAAATGAGCAGTTCTTC. Its translation: CASSLRTSGKNEQFF. Supplemented by reference TRBV7-3 and TRBJ2-1, the full variable domain reads GAGVSQTPSNKVTEKGKYVELRCDPISGHTALYWYRQSLGQGPEFLIYFQGTGAADDSGLPNDRFFAVRPEGSVSTLKIQRTERGDSAVYLCASSLRTSGKNEQFFGPGTRLTVL.

This clone was seen just once. The chain employs TRBV21-1 and TRBJ1-5; TRBD1 is the table's D call and was not checked against the DNA. TRBV21-1 is a pseudogene. This CDR3 has 14 residues. In nucleotides, the CDR3 is TGTGCCAGCAGTAAAACAGGGTTGAGTCAGCCCCAGCATTTT. Its protein is CASSKTGLSQPQHF.

The rearrangement joins TRBV5-1 to TRBJ2-1, with 7 bases aligning to TRBD1. V lost 1 base, J lost 4 bases, and 8 bases stayed unmatched. The V gene's germline CDR1 is SGHRS and CDR2 YFSETQ. This CDR3 has 16 residues. CDR3 sequence (DNA): TGCGCCAGCAGCTTGCTAGGGGGCTTAGGTTACAATGAGCAGTTCTTC. Amino acids: CASSLLGGLGYNEQFF.

The chain links TRBV9 to TRBJ2-1, with TRBD2 matching 9 bases. J gave up 9 bases and V 4 bases, and 14 bases lay outside the gene matches. The CDR3 extends over 16 amino acids. Germline CDR1 is SGDLS and CDR2 is YYNGEE. CDR3 bases: TGTGCCAGCAGCCCGGGACTAGCAGGCAGTCTTGGTGAGCAGTTCTTC. This translates into CASSPGLAGSLGEQFF. Drawing the rest from reference TRBV9 and TRBJ2-1, the complete variable domain is DSGVTQTPKHLITATGQRVTLRCSPRSGDLSVYWYQQSLDQGLQFLIQYYNGEERAKGNILERFSAQQFPDLHSELNLSSLELGDSALYFCASSPGLAGSLGEQFFGPGTRLTVL.

The gene calls are TRBV9 and TRBJ2-3, with 12 bases identical to TRBD2. The CDR3 has 16 amino acids. Losses at the gene ends were 0 bases for V and 4 bases for J; bases not matched to a gene: 3. Per germline, CDR1 SGDLS and CDR2 YYNGEE. Here the CDR3 reads CASSVAGLAGSDTQYF. CDR3 DNA sequence: TGTGCCAGCAGCGTAGCGGGACTAGCGGGTTCAGATACGCAGTATTTT.

The chain is built from TRBV28 and TRBJ2-1; D gene ambiguous. Germline-derived CDR1 and CDR2 are MDHEN and SYDVKM. The CDR3 consists of 14 residues. V dropped 2 bases and J dropped 3 bases, with 8 bases sitting between them. The CDR3 here is CASSLPASYNEQFF. The CDR3 region has the DNA TGTGCCAGCAGTTTACCGGCTAGCTACAATGAGCAGTTCTTC.

The J gene is TRBJ2-7, the V gene TRBV7-2, with D perhaps TRBD1 (5 bases). The CDR3 sequence is 15 residues long. The ends were cut back, 4 bases at V and 3 bases at J, with 16 bases in the middle. CDR1 and CDR2 from the germline V gene are SGHTA and FQGNSA. The CDR3 loop is CASSSPWGPYYEQYF. In DNA, the CDR3 is TGTGCCAGCAGCTCCCCCTGGGGCCCATACTACGAGCAGTACTTC.

This chain links TRBV25-1 with TRBJ1-2; D ambiguous. Trimming removed 1 base at V and 2 bases at J, with 8 bases between. The CDR3 consists of 14 residues. Germline V gives CDR1 MGHDK, CDR2 SYGVNS. CDR3 DNA sequence: TGTGCCAGCAGTGAATCTTGGGAGAACTATGGCTACACCTTC. Protein product: CASSESWENYGYTF.

This clone was found once. The chain has TRBV5-6 and TRBJ1-1, with D perhaps TRBD1 (5 bases). The ends were cut back, 4 bases at V and 7 bases at J, with 11 bases in the middle. The length of the CDR3 is 12 residues. CDR1 SGHDT and CDR2 YYEEEE come from the germline V gene. This CDR3 reads CASSTTGGEAFF. As DNA, the CDR3 is TGTGCCAGCAGCACCACAGGCGGTGAAGCTTTCTTT.